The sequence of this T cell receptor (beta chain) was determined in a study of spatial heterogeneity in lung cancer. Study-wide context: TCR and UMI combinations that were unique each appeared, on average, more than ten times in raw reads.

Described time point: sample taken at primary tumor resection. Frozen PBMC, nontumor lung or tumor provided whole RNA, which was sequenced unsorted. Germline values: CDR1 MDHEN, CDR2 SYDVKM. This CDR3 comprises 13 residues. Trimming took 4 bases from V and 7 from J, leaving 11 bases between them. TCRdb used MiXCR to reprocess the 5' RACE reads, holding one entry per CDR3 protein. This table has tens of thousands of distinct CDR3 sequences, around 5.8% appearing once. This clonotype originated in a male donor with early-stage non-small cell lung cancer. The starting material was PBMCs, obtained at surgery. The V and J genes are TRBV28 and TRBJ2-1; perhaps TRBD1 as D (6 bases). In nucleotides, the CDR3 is TGTGCCAGCAGTTGGGGGCCCGTTAATGAGCAGTTCTTC. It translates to CASSWGPVNEQFF.